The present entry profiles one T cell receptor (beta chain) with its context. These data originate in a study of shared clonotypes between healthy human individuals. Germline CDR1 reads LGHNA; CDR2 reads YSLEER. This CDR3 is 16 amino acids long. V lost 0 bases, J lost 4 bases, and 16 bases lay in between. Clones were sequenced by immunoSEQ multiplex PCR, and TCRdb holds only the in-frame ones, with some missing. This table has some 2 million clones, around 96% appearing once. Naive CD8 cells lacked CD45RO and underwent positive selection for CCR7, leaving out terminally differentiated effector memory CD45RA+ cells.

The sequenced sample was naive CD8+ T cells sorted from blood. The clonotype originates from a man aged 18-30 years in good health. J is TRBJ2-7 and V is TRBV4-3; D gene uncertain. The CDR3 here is CASSQDITPSTYEQYF. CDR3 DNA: TGCGCCAGCAGCCAAGATATCACTCCTTCAACATACGAGCAGTACTTC.